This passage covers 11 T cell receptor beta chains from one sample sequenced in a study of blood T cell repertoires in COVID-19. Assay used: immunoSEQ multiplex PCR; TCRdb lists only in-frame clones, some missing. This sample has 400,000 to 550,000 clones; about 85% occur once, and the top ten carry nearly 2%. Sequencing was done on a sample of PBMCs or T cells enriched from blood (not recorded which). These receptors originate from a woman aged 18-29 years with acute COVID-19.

In DNA form, the CDR3 reads TGTGCCAGCAGCTGGGGGGTTATCGAGCAGTACTTC. Amino acid sequence: CASSWGVIEQYF. V is TRBV11-2 and J is TRBJ2-7; TRBD2 might be the D (6 bases). This CDR3 spans 12 amino acids. The V end was cut by 4 bases, the J end by 6 bases, with 10 bases between. CDR1 is SGHAT, CDR2 FQNNGV, per germline.

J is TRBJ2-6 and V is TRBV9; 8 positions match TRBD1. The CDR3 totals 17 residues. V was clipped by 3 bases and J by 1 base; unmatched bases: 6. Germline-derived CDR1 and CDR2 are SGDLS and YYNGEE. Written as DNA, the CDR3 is TGTGCCAGCAGCGCGACAGGGGAATCATCTGGGGCCAACGTCCTGACTTTC. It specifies CASSATGESSGANVLTF. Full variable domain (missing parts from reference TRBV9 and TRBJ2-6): DSGVTQTPKHLITATGQRVTLRCSPRSGDLSVYWYQQSLDQGLQFLIQYYNGEERAKGNILERFSAQQFPDLHSELNLSSLELGDSALYFCASSATGESSGANVLTFGAGSRLTVL.

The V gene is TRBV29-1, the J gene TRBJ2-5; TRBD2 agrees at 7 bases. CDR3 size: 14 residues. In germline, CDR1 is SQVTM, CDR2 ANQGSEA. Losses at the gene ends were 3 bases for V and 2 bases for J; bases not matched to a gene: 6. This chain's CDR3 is CSVDMSSGQETQYF. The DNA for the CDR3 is TGCAGCGTTGATATGTCTAGCGGACAAGAGACCCAGTACTTC.

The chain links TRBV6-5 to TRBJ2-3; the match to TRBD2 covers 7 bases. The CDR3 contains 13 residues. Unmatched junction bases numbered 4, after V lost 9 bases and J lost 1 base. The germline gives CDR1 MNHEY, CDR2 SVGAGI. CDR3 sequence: CASCLAGTDTQYF. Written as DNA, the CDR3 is TGTGCCAGTTGCCTAGCGGGCACAGATACGCAGTATTTT.

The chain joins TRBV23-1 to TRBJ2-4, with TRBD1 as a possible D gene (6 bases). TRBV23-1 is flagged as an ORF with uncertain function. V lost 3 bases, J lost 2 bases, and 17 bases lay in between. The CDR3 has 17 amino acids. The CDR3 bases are TGCGCCAGCAGTCATATAGGGGACACTCTCCCCAAAAACATTCAGTACTTC. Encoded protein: CASSHIGDTLPKNIQYF.

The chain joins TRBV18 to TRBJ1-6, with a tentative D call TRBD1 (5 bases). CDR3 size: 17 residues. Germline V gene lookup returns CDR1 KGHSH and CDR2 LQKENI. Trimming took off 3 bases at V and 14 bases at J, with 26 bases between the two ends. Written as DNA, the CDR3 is TGTGCCAGCTCACCTCGGGTCGGCAGCGTGGACGTAGGGGCCCTCCACTTT. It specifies CASSPRVGSVDVGALHF.

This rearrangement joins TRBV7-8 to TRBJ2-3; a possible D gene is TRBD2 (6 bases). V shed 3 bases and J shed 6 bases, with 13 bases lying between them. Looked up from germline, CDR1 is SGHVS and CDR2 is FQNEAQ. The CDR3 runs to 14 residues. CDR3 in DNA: TGTGCCAGCAGCTTTAAACTAGCTGGGGATACGCAGTATTTT. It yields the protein CASSFKLAGDTQYF.

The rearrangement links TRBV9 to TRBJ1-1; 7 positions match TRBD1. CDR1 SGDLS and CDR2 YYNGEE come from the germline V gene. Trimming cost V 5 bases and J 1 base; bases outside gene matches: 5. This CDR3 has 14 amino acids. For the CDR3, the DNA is TGTGCCAGCAGTGAAAGGACAGGGAACACTGAAGCTTTCTTT. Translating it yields CASSERTGNTEAFF.

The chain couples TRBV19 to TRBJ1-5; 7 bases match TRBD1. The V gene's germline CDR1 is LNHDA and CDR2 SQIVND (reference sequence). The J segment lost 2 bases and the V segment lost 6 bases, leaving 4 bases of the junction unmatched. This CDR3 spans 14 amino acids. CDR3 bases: TGTGCCAGTAGGACGACAGGGCGCAATCAGCCCCAGCATTTT. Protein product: CASRTTGRNQPQHF.

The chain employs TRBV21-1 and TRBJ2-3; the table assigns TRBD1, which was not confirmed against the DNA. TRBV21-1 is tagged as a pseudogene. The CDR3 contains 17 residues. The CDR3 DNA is TGTGCCAGCAGCAGCCGGGACAGGGTTGGCGGCACAGATACGCAGTATTTT. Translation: CASSSRDRVGGTDTQYF.

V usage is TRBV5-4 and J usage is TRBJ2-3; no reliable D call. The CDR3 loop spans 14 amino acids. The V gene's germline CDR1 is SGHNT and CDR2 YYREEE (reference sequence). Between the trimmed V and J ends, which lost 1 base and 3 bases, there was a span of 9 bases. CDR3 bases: TGTGCCAGCAGCTTGTCCAGCGCGACAGATACGCAGTATTTT. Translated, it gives CASSLSSATDTQYF.